These 8 T cell receptor beta chains share one sample of origin, sequenced in a study of T cells in Graves' hyperthyroidism and ophthalmopathy. RNA transcripts gave rise to amplified TCR beta CDR3 regions. The TCR CDR3 was amplified in a first-round RT-PCR using the HTBI primer set. A single record per CDR3 protein comes from TCRdb applying MiXCR to the multiplex PCR reads. The profile shows a few hundred thousand distinct CDR3 sequences, less than 25% of them singletons. Material for sequencing was blood. All receptors derive from a man younger than 35 with Graves' hyperthyroidism.

The rearrangement joins TRBV6-1 to TRBJ2-2; D call uncertain. Germline V gene sequence: CDR1 MNHNS, CDR2 SASEGT. This CDR3 region has 13 residues. Trimming took off 8 bases at V and 0 bases at J, with 7 bases between the two ends. CDR3 sequence (DNA): TGTGCCAGCGGACGGACGAACACCGGGGAGCTGTTTTTT. Its translation is CASGRTNTGELFF.

This clonotype showed up many times. The chain uses TRBV6-2 or TRBV6-3 and TRBJ1-1; D call uncertain. Germline CDR1 is MNHEY and CDR2 is SVGEGT. The CDR3 is 12 amino acids. V was cut by 4 bases and J by 5 bases, with 8 bases left in between. CDR3 DNA sequence: TGTGCCAGCAGTTCCTTTATGACTGAAGCTTTCTTT. Amino acids: CASSSFMTEAFF.

This clonotype was detected many times. This sequence joins TRBV10-3 and TRBJ1-2; TRBD1 might be the D (5 bases). The CDR3 consists of 15 residues. Trimming stripped 0 bases from V and 4 bases from J, with 12 bases between. Germline V gives CDR1 ENHRY, CDR2 SYGVKD. The CDR3 here is CAISESGNQGYGYTF. For the CDR3, the DNA is TGTGCCATCAGTGAGTCGGGAAATCAGGGCTATGGCTACACCTTC.

The table lists this clonotype with a few counts. An end of the junction does not agree with germline; a read error may underlie this. The J gene is TRBJ2-4, the V gene TRBV5-1; D uncertain. This CDR3 spans 16 amino acids. CDR1 is SGHRS, CDR2 YFSETQ, per germline. CDR3 nucleotides: TGCGCCAGCAGCTTGGGACACCTCGAAGCCAAAAACATTAAGTACTTC. Its protein product is CASSLGHLEAKNIKYF. Full variable domain (missing parts from reference TRBV5-1 and TRBJ2-4): KAGVTQTPRYLIKTRGQQVTLSCSPISGHRSVSWYQQTPGQGLQFLFEYFSETQRNKGNFPGRFSGRQFSNSRSEMNVSTLELGDSALYLCASSLGHLEAKNIKYFGAGTRLSVL.

Many counts were recorded for this clonotype. V and J are TRBV15 and TRBJ2-7; D perhaps matches TRBD1 (6 bases). Germline V gene sequence: CDR1 LNHNV, CDR2 YYDKDF (reference sequence). The germline V and J ends were trimmed by 5 bases and 3 bases, with 8 bases remaining between them. The CDR3 spans 12 residues. CDR3 residues: CATSVQGYEQYF. CDR3 DNA sequence: TGTGCCACCAGCGTACAGGGCTACGAGCAGTACTTC.

This chain links TRBV5-1 with TRBJ2-5; 10 positions match TRBD1. V was pared by 4 bases and J by 4 bases, with 7 bases of the junction left unmatched. CDR3 size: 15 residues. The V gene's germline CDR1 is SGHRS and CDR2 YFSETQ. The CDR3 DNA reads TGCGCCAGCAGCCGCGGACAGGGGGGTAGAGAGACCCAGTACTTC. Residues: CASSRGQGGRETQYF.

This sequence joins TRBV12-3 or TRBV12-4 and TRBJ2-7; D is ambiguous. The CDR3 loop spans 14 amino acids. Trimming removed 1 base at V and 2 bases at J, with 9 bases between. Written as DNA, the CDR3 is TGTGCCAGCAGTTTAGTCAGGTCCGCCTACGAGCAGTACTTC. Its translation is CASSLVRSAYEQYF.

In this sample, this clonotype turned up many times. The chain recombines TRBV6-2 or TRBV6-3 with TRBJ1-3; the D gene is possibly TRBD1 (5 bases). With 10 bases removed from V and 4 bases from J, the gap between germline ends came to 17 bases. Germline-derived CDR1 and CDR2 are MNHEY and SVGEGT. The CDR3 runs 14 residues. Here the CDR3 DNA reads TGTGCCACAACCCGGGACCTCGGAGGAAACACCATATATTTT. Protein: CATTRDLGGNTIYF.